This T cell receptor (beta chain) was identified during a study of T cell changes during pregnancy in multiple sclerosis. This table comes from immunoSEQ multiplex PCR, and its TCRdb copy is limited to in-frame clones, with some not included. Seen here are 45,000 to 65,000 clones, approximately 94% observed once, and the top ten hold about 3%. With 2 bases removed from V and 4 bases from J, the gap between germline ends came to 8 bases. The CDR3 is made up of 13 amino acids. The germline V gene encodes CDR1 MNHNS and CDR2 SASEGT. Material: CD8+ T cells from peripheral blood mononuclear cells, obtained in the third trimester of pregnancy. This chain uses TRBV6-1 with TRBJ1-2, with D uncertain. The source is a female donor with multiple sclerosis, enrolled in a pregnancy study. CDR3 nucleotide sequence: TGTGCCAGCAGTGAAATCGACTCCTATGGCTACACCTTC. Translated, it gives CASSEIDSYGYTF.